This T cell receptor (beta chain) was sequenced in a study of cytotoxic CD8 clonotypes in ibrutinib-treated CLL. Profiled with immunoSEQ multiplex PCR; TCRdb holds only in-frame clones, not every one. The sample shows approximately 200,000 clones, around 72% of them seen only once. This CDR3 spans 14 amino acids. Looked up from germline, CDR1 is LGHNA and CDR2 is YSLEER. Trimming took off 4 bases at V and 9 bases at J, with 16 bases between the two ends. The sequencing used PBMCs, collected after 24 months of ibrutinib treatment. The receptor was derived from a human donor with chronic lymphocytic leukemia. V and J are TRBV4-3 and TRBJ2-1; D is unclear. The CDR3, as DNA: TGCGCCAGCAGCCGCCAACCCCCCCGGAGTGAGCAGTTCTTC. Residues: CASSRQPPRSEQFF.